This is a list of T cell receptor beta chains from one sample in a study of blood T cell repertoires in COVID-19. Some clones are missing from TCRdb's copy, which holds only in-frame ones; the method was immunoSEQ multiplex PCR. The sample includes over 70,000 clones, 70% to 90% of them seen just once. Material: peripheral blood. These TCRs come from a human donor in a cohort sampled during active COVID-19. CDR3s leave out the opening cysteine and the closing phenylalanine or tryptophan. Each record gives: CDR3 protein, V gene, J gene, D gene, CDR3 length. The D gene is left open where the match is weak.

CDR3 protein: AWSVPFEDGYT
V gene: TRBV30
J gene: TRBJ1-2
D gene: -
CDR3 length: 11

CDR3 protein: ASPGTSGASSSYNEQF
V gene: TRBV18
J gene: TRBJ2-1
D gene: TRBD2
CDR3 length: 16

CDR3 protein: ASSLGRPGLAVAHEQF
V gene: TRBV7-9
J gene: TRBJ2-1
D gene: TRBD2
CDR3 length: 16

CDR3 protein: AGGTSYNEQF
V gene: TRBV12-3/TRBV12-4
J gene: TRBJ2-1
D gene: -
CDR3 length: 10

CDR3 protein: ASSIGQADSYEQY
V gene: TRBV5-1
J gene: TRBJ2-7
D gene: TRBD1
CDR3 length: 13

CDR3 protein: ASSPVGQGSSPLH
V gene: TRBV3-1/TRBV3-2
J gene: TRBJ1-6
D gene: TRBD1
CDR3 length: 13

CDR3 protein: ASSPGRGLAGQETQY
V gene: TRBV5-6
J gene: TRBJ2-5
D gene: TRBD2
CDR3 length: 15

CDR3 protein: ASTPRGGYDYGYT
V gene: TRBV5-1
J gene: TRBJ1-2
D gene: -
CDR3 length: 13

CDR3 protein: ASEPRGNYGYT
V gene: TRBV11-1
J gene: TRBJ1-2
D gene: TRBD1
CDR3 length: 11

CDR3 protein: AWRLAGNTGELF
V gene: TRBV30
J gene: TRBJ2-2
D gene: TRBD2
CDR3 length: 12

CDR3 protein: ASSVGGNTGELF
V gene: TRBV9
J gene: TRBJ2-2
D gene: -
CDR3 length: 12

CDR3 protein: SASGHLGNQPQH
V gene: TRBV20-1
J gene: TRBJ1-5
D gene: -
CDR3 length: 12

CDR3 protein: ASSLGLASRNEQF
V gene: TRBV7-9
J gene: TRBJ2-1
D gene: TRBD2
CDR3 length: 13

CDR3 protein: ALSGGGWTGELF
V gene: TRBV30
J gene: TRBJ2-2
D gene: TRBD2
CDR3 length: 12

CDR3 protein: ASSQALLVDNEQF
V gene: TRBV4-2
J gene: TRBJ2-1
D gene: -
CDR3 length: 13

CDR3 protein: ASSLGRLDYNEQF
V gene: TRBV2
J gene: TRBJ2-1
D gene: -
CDR3 length: 13

CDR3 protein: ASSLSGNKGNTIY
V gene: TRBV7-2
J gene: TRBJ1-3
D gene: -
CDR3 length: 13

CDR3 protein: SVGALSDEQF
V gene: TRBV29-1
J gene: TRBJ2-1
D gene: -
CDR3 length: 10

CDR3 protein: ASGGGMATSYEQY
V gene: TRBV2
J gene: TRBJ2-7
D gene: TRBD2
CDR3 length: 13

CDR3 protein: ASSIISGGENTQY
V gene: TRBV19
J gene: TRBJ2-3
D gene: TRBD2
CDR3 length: 13

CDR3 protein: ASSAYRGLGTGELF
V gene: TRBV18
J gene: TRBJ2-2
D gene: TRBD1
CDR3 length: 14

CDR3 protein: ASRGQGALNEQF
V gene: TRBV6-6
J gene: TRBJ2-1
D gene: TRBD1
CDR3 length: 12

CDR3 protein: ASSSRQAPPYNEQF
V gene: TRBV5-6
J gene: TRBJ2-1
D gene: -
CDR3 length: 14

CDR3 protein: ASSSSSASGQPQH
V gene: TRBV5-5
J gene: TRBJ1-5
D gene: -
CDR3 length: 13

CDR3 protein: ASSQDSRAEGFTEAF
V gene: TRBV4-3
J gene: TRBJ1-1
D gene: -
CDR3 length: 15

CDR3 protein: ASSIGTITMNTEAF
V gene: TRBV19
J gene: TRBJ1-1
D gene: -
CDR3 length: 14

CDR3 protein: ASRDRATDTQY
V gene: TRBV6-5
J gene: TRBJ2-3
D gene: TRBD1
CDR3 length: 11

CDR3 protein: ASSWANPADEQF
V gene: TRBV5-1
J gene: TRBJ2-1
D gene: -
CDR3 length: 12

CDR3 protein: ASSLRGTGYT
V gene: TRBV5-6
J gene: TRBJ1-2
D gene: -
CDR3 length: 10

CDR3 protein: ASSLRDSLQETQY
V gene: TRBV27
J gene: TRBJ2-5
D gene: TRBD1
CDR3 length: 13

CDR3 protein: ASSLAVGTNTEAF
V gene: TRBV5-1
J gene: TRBJ1-1
D gene: -
CDR3 length: 13

CDR3 protein: ASSLAGVGTYEQY
V gene: TRBV5-1
J gene: TRBJ2-7
D gene: -
CDR3 length: 13

CDR3 protein: ASSDVGRTGELF
V gene: TRBV2
J gene: TRBJ2-2
D gene: -
CDR3 length: 12

CDR3 protein: ASSVGQPHEAF
V gene: TRBV5-1
J gene: TRBJ1-1
D gene: TRBD1
CDR3 length: 11

CDR3 protein: ASSIDRAVAGGLTGELF
V gene: TRBV28
J gene: TRBJ2-2
D gene: TRBD2
CDR3 length: 17

CDR3 protein: AWSGSGTGSEAF
V gene: TRBV30
J gene: TRBJ1-1
D gene: TRBD1
CDR3 length: 12

CDR3 protein: ASSIGATWNTEAF
V gene: TRBV19
J gene: TRBJ1-1
D gene: -
CDR3 length: 13

CDR3 protein: ASSLTEYEQY
V gene: TRBV12-3/TRBV12-4
J gene: TRBJ2-7
D gene: -
CDR3 length: 10

CDR3 protein: ASGSGGRGQRDEQF
V gene: TRBV12-5
J gene: TRBJ2-1
D gene: -
CDR3 length: 14

CDR3 protein: AISERLAGAHEQF
V gene: TRBV10-3
J gene: TRBJ2-1
D gene: TRBD2
CDR3 length: 13